The 3 T cell receptor beta chains listed next were all sequenced from one sample in a study of response to subunit inactivated influenza vaccine (dated by TCRdb to 2016 to 2019). Receptors were amplified or captured by RT-PCR. The instrument was an Illumina HiSeq 2500. TCRdb passed the public sequencing reads through fastp at Q25 and MiXCR, retaining productive beta sequences. Rows merge per CDR3 protein into single entries with the most common DNA and genes. In this sample the table shows around 150,000 distinct CDR3 sequences, around 9.9% of which occur a single time. The ten top clones hold around 12% of the sample. Taken with the paper, the label for time point translates to: 40 to 45 days after influenza vaccine administration. The material sequenced was non-naive T cells sorted from PBMCs, taken 40 to 50 days after vaccination. The intended sense of this specimen's cell subset or site label: memory T cell fraction. These receptor sequences come from a man aged 45-65 years who received an inactivated influenza vaccine. Donor details come from another sample of the same person, matched by shared clones.

V usage is TRBV6-2 or TRBV6-3 and J usage is TRBJ1-3; D is ambiguous. The ends were cut back, 6 bases at V and 4 bases at J, with 10 bases in the middle. Per germline, CDR1 MNHEY and CDR2 SVGEGT. CDR3 length: 13 residues. The CDR3 reads CASRLDWGNTIYF. The CDR3, as DNA: TGTGCCAGCAGACTGGACTGGGGAAACACCATATATTTT.

The table lists this clonotype with a few counts. The CDR3 DNA follows: TGCGCCAGCAGCTTTACAGGGGGCGATGGCTACACCTTC. It yields the protein CASSFTGGDGYTF. This chain uses TRBV5-1 with TRBJ1-2; 9 bases are a match to TRBD1. This CDR3 comprises 13 residues. The ends lost 2 bases at V and 6 bases at J; junction bases unmatched: 2. Per the germline V gene, CDR1 is SGHRS and CDR2 is YFSETQ.

To note about this clonotype: A much larger clone lies a single base off, so this may be a read error. In nucleotides, the CDR3 is TGCGCCAGCAGCCGGGACTGGCCCTACGAGCAGTACTTC. Protein: CASSRDWPYEQYF. This chain joins TRBV5-1 and TRBJ2-7, with TRBD2 as a possible D gene (6 bases). The CDR3 is 13 amino acids. CDR1 is SGHRS, CDR2 YFSETQ, per germline. V was cut by 4 bases and J by 2 bases, with 10 bases left in between.